This TCR beta chain is from a study of early T cells in non-severe SARS-CoV-2 infection (dated by TCRdb to 2020 to 2023). Describing the broader study: Because TCR sequencing relied on bulk RNA taken from unsorted whole blood, pairing of alpha and beta chains was not possible. Paper-wide results and their limitations: VDJdb matching was skewed toward anti-spike CD8 responses, so virus-specific expansions were likely underestimated and private and CD4 specificities were missed.

Library preparation employed 5' RACE. Reads for this sample came from a NextSeq 500. Unique molecular identifiers were attached to individual cDNA molecules in the TCR library protocol so that sequencing error and PCR bias could be corrected. Both TCR alpha and beta chains were sequenced, and tight co-correlation was observed between alpha and beta sequence abundances in each sample. As for the authors' bioinformatics: Decombinator V4 was used to annotate the V gene, J gene and CDR3 of the TCR sequences. Expanded TCRs were defined as changing significantly between any two time points under a Poisson model with p below 0.0001. TCR abundances were normalised to the total number of TCRs sequenced per sample and expressed as counts per million. MAIT TCRs were defined by TRAV1-2 paired with TRAJ12, TRAJ20 or TRAJ33, and iNKT TCRs by TRAV10 paired with TRAJ18. VDJdb, accessed on 1 November 2021, was searched for TCRs annotated for CMV, EBV and SARS-CoV-2, and TCRs annotated for more than one antigen were excluded. TCRdb reran the public reads through fastp at Q25 and MiXCR, keeping productive beta chains. Identical CDR3 protein sequences are pooled into one entry, listed with their most common genes and DNA. The V and J calls, along with clone size, are taken from TCRdb and not from the paper's own processing. The sample has 86,000 or so distinct CDR3 sequences on record, over 12% of them singletons. Together, the top ten hold under 4% of the sample.

This clonotype occurred many times. The target of this receptor is not known. There are no base qualities to consult, and no much larger clone falls within one base. The CDR3, from cysteine to phenylalanine, totals 12 residues. Of all the DNA, just the CDR3 is kept, 36 bases in frame from base 1. The V and J ends are trimmed by 5 bases and 3 bases, leaving 6 bases between them. CDR1 is given as SGHVS and CDR2 as FNYEAQ, both from the germline V gene. A case-control design nested within a healthcare worker cohort in London, UK, was used, with weekly nasopharyngeal swab PCR tests and blood sampling performed. Healthcare workers were recruited during the week of the UK lockdown, between 23 and 31 March 2020, and followed weekly for up to roughly 15 weeks.

Sequencing used whole blood. The V and J genes are TRBV7-6 and TRBJ2-3; the D gene is not confidently resolved. The sequence derives from an adult who was a healthcare worker with PCR-confirmed SARS-CoV-2 infection or an uninfected control (not recorded which). The CDR3 region reads CASSDRTDTQYF. The nucleotide sequence reads TGTGCCAGCAGCGATCGAACAGATACGCAGTATTTT.